This is a list of T cell receptor beta chains from one sample in a study of T-cell reconstitution after alpha-beta-depleted transplantation in children. Via MiXCR, TCRdb re-called the PCR reads, giving one row per CDR3 protein. In the table there are some 240,000 distinct CDR3 sequences, 9.7% of which are singletons. The sequenced sample was PBMCs from the stem cell graft donor, obtained from the stem cell graft. Receptors originate from a human donor who donated a stem cell graft to a child with SCID. Both conserved end residues are part of each CDR3. D genes are given only for firm matches. Some rows have no size entry. The others give once, few or many, or a class for an expanded clone.

j_gene	abundance	v_gene	d_gene	CDR3nt	CDR3aa
TRBJ1-1	many	TRBV5-1	TRBD1	TGTGCCAGCAGCTTACAGGGGCCGAACACTGAAGCTTTCTTT	CASSLQGPNTEAFF
TRBJ1-4	many	TRBV20-1	.	TGCAGTGCTAGAGATCGAGCAGGGGCCAAAGGAACTAATGAAAAACTGTTTTTT	CSARDRAGAKGTNEKLFF
TRBJ1-6	many	TRBV4-3	TRBD1	TGCGCCAGCAGCCAAGACCCAGGGGGCGATTCACCCCTCCACTTT	CASSQDPGGDSPLHF
TRBJ1-2	many	TRBV5-1	.	TGCGCCAGCAGCTTTTACACCCGTAACTATGGCTACACCTTC	CASSFYTRNYGYTF
TRBJ2-1	.	TRBV25-1	.	TGTGCCAGCACCACAGGCGGCTCCTACAATGAGCAGTTCTTC	CASTTGGSYNEQFF
TRBJ2-4	many	TRBV20-1	.	TGCAGTGCTAGGCGGATCCTAACGGGGATTCAGTACTTC	CSARRILTGIQYF
TRBJ1-1	many	TRBV5-1	.	TGCGCCAGCAGCCCGAGGGGGATCACTGAAGCTTTCTTT	CASSPRGITEAFF
TRBJ2-3	many	TRBV20-1	TRBD1	TGCAGTGCTAGAGTCACAGCGGGACAGGGTGGGGGAGTAGCAGATACGCAGTATTTT	CSARVTAGQGGGVADTQYF
TRBJ2-2	many	TRBV7-8	.	TGTGCCAGCAGCCAAAGACAAACCGGGGAGCTGTTTTTT	CASSQRQTGELFF
TRBJ1-2	many	TRBV18	.	TGTGCCAGCTCACCACCGTCCGGCGCCCTCTATGGCTACACCTTC	CASSPPSGALYGYTF
TRBJ1-6	many	TRBV20-1	TRBD1	TGCAGTGCTAGAGAAACAGGGGCCAGCTCCTATAATTCACCCCTCCACTTT	CSARETGASSYNSPLHF
TRBJ1-4	many	TRBV7-7	TRBD1	TGTGCCAGCAGCCAGGGGGGCACTAATGAAAAACTGTTTTTT	CASSQGGTNEKLFF
TRBJ1-4	many	TRBV11-2	.	TGTGCCAGCAGCTTAGGGCAGTCAACTAATGAAAAACTGTTTTTT	CASSLGQSTNEKLFF
TRBJ2-2	.	TRBV5-5	TRBD2	TGTGCCAGCAGCTTAACTAGCGGGGGCCCCGCCGGGGAGCTGTTATTT	CASSLTSGGPAGELLF
TRBJ2-3	.	TRBV29-1	.	TGCAGCGTTGACAGGGGTTTGACAGATACGCAGTATTTT	CSVDRGLTDTQYF
TRBJ2-7	many	TRBV20-1	.	TGCAGTGCTAGAAGGGGTGAGGAGCAGTACTTC	CSARRGEEQYF
TRBJ2-2	many	TRBV28	.	TGTGCCAGCAGTTTGGGGGTGTCGGCCGGGGAGCTGTTTTTT	CASSLGVSAGELFF
TRBJ1-2	.	TRBV2	TRBD1	TGTGCCAGCACCGCCGACAGGGGGCATAACTATGGCTACACCTTC	CASTADRGHNYGYTF
TRBJ2-5	many	TRBV12-3/TRBV12-4	.	TGTGCCAGCGGGAAGAGTTGGGATCTCCAAGAGACCCAGTACTTC	CASGKSWDLQETQYF
TRBJ1-5	many	TRBV20-1	TRBD1	TGCAGTGCTAGGGGGGACAGGGAGAGGCAGCCCCAGCATTTT	CSARGDRERQPQHF
TRBJ1-6	many	TRBV7-2	.	TGTGCCAGCAGCCCCCAAGCCGGGACCGCTTATTCACCCCTCCACTTT	CASSPQAGTAYSPLHF
TRBJ2-1	many	TRBV15	TRBD1	TGTGCCACACGCGGACAGGGGAATTATGAGCAGTTCTTC	CATRGQGNYEQFF
TRBJ1-1	many	TRBV7-9	.	TGTGCCAGCAGCTTAGTGCAGACTGAAGCTTTCTTT	CASSLVQTEAFF
TRBJ2-3	many	TRBV6-1	TRBD1	TGTGCCAGCAGTGAAGGGACAGGGCCAGATACGCAGTATTTT	CASSEGTGPDTQYF
TRBJ1-1	many	TRBV5-1	.	TGCGCCAGCAGCTTGGTGGGCGGGGAAGCTTTCTTT	CASSLVGGEAFF
TRBJ1-5	many	TRBV10-3	.	TGTGCCATCAGTGACAGTCAGGCTGATCAGCCCCAGCATTTT	CAISDSQADQPQHF
TRBJ1-2	many	TRBV5-1	TRBD1	TGCGCCAGCAGCTTGGTCACAGGGGTGAACTATGGCTACACCTTC	CASSLVTGVNYGYTF
TRBJ1-5	many	TRBV4-1	TRBD1	TGCGCCAGCAGCCAGGGACAGGGGAGAAATCAGCCCCAGCATTTT	CASSQGQGRNQPQHF
TRBJ2-3	.	TRBV6-2/TRBV6-3	.	TGTGCCAGCAGTTCCCCGAGACGTGGCCGGGATACGCAGTATTTT	CASSSPRRGRDTQYF
TRBJ2-1	many	TRBV4-3	.	TGCGCCAGCAGCCAATCTCGACTATCCTACAATGAGCAGTTCTTC	CASSQSRLSYNEQFF
TRBJ1-1	.	TRBV11-1	.	TGTGCCAGCAGCTTAGCGCGGTTTCGAGGGAAGTGGGCCACTGAAGCTTTCTTT	CASSLARFRGKWATEAFF
TRBJ2-7	many	TRBV6-5	.	TGTGCCAGCAGTTACGGTACAGGCACCTACGAGCAGTACTTC	CASSYGTGTYEQYF
TRBJ2-5	many	TRBV15	TRBD2	TGTGCCACCAGCAGAGATTATTACGGAGCGGGATCGCAAGAGACCCAGTACTTC	CATSRDYYGAGSQETQYF
TRBJ1-1	many	TRBV25-1	.	TGTGCCAGCAGTGGTAGCAGGGAGCCTATAACCTTCACTGAAGCTTTCTTT	CASSGSREPITFTEAFF
TRBJ2-7	many	TRBV27	.	TGTGCCAGCAGTTTGACTTCCTCGGCGGTCTACGAGCAGTACTTC	CASSLTSSAVYEQYF
TRBJ1-5	many	TRBV20-1	.	TGCAGTGCTAGGAAAAATCTCCGGAACAATCAGCCCCAGCATTTT	CSARKNLRNNQPQHF
TRBJ1-5	many	TRBV5-1	.	TGTGCCAGCAGCTTGGCCGGGGGGAATCAGCCCCAGCATTTT	CASSLAGGNQPQHF